This T cell receptor (beta chain) was captured in a study of molecular identifiers for immune sequencing clone quantification. General study results and limits: Identical TCR molecules sharing a barcode could underestimate highly expanded clone sizes.

In its sample, this clonotype was seen many times. Its antigen is currently unknown. TCRdb processed the PCR reads anew with MiXCR; each CDR3 protein has one entry. The sample shows about 68,000 distinct CDR3 sequences, around 18% of them seen only once. The CDR3 consists of 17 residues. The V gene lost 3 bases and the J gene lost 0 bases, with 14 bases spanning the gap. Germline loops: CDR1 KGHSY, CDR2 FQNENV. The authors sorted naive CD8 T cells as CD8+CD4-CCR7+CD45RA+. J is TRBJ2-2 and V is TRBV16; no clear D gene. The TCR was taken from a human donor in good health. Some libraries in this study had Jurkat cell RNA spiked in. The sequenced sample was naive CD8+ T cells from blood, with Jurkat cell RNA spiked in. The subset was: FACS-sorted CD8+CD4-CCR7+CD45RA+ naive T cells. The CDR3 region is CASSHPIYSTNTGELFF. CDR3 in DNA: TGTGCCAGCAGCCACCCTATCTACAGTACGAACACCGGGGAGCTGTTTTTT. Full variable domain (missing parts from reference TRBV16 and TRBJ2-2): GEEVAQTPKHLVRGEGQKAKLYCAPIKGHSYVFWYQQVLKNEFKFLISFQNENVFDETGMPKERFSAKCLPNSPCSLEIQATKLEDSAVYFCASSHPIYSTNTGELFFGEGSRLTVL.